This entry features one T cell receptor beta chain sequence. Trimming removed 3 bases from V and 0 bases from J; junction bases left unmatched: 4. The CDR3 loop spans 15 amino acids. Per germline, CDR1 PRHDT and CDR2 FYEKMQ (reference sequence). The sample is drawn from a study of blood T cell repertoires in COVID-19. Study at large: From T cells, B-cell-depleted T cells, or PBMCs came the material, which was cDNA or gDNA.

Clones were read by immunoSEQ multiplex PCR, and TCRdb kept only the in-frame ones, dropping some. The data hold under 300,000 clones, with about nine tenths observed a single time. The study drew participants aged about 18 to 89 years from some 24 US areas. Among Cohort 3 donors, those recovered had two negative PCRs, clearance, or symptom resolution. The chain is built from TRBV13 and TRBJ2-7; 8 bases agree with TRBD2. The sample comprised PBMCs or T cells enriched from blood (not recorded which). The receptor's source is a woman between 18 and 29 years old who had recovered from COVID-19. CDR3 sequence: CASSFRGGSSYEQYF. The CDR3, as DNA: TGTGCCAGCAGCTTTCGGGGGGGTAGCTCCTACGAGCAGTACTTC.